The clone carrying this TCR beta chain was counted once. Its antigen is not known. Germline V CDR1 and CDR2: SGHRS, YFSETQ. V was pared by 6 bases and J by 4 bases, with 22 bases between. The CDR3 covers 16 residues. This sample was included in a study of T cell responses to AZD1222 COVID-19 vaccine. Study outcomes and limitations: Only a handful of AZD1222 recipients were seropositive at baseline.

Assay: immunoSEQ multiplex PCR; the TCRdb copy retains only in-frame clones and omits some. In the table there are under 85,000 clones, 90% of which are singletons. The material sequenced was peripheral blood, taken 28 days after the second AZD1222 dose. This receptor was identified in an adult who received the AZD1222 COVID-19 vaccine. The chain combines TRBV5-1 with TRBJ1-2; D is uncertain. Here the CDR3 reads CASTEGGSGGTYGYTF. The DNA for the CDR3 is TGCGCCAGCACCGAAGGAGGGTCTGGCGGAACCTATGGCTACACCTTC.